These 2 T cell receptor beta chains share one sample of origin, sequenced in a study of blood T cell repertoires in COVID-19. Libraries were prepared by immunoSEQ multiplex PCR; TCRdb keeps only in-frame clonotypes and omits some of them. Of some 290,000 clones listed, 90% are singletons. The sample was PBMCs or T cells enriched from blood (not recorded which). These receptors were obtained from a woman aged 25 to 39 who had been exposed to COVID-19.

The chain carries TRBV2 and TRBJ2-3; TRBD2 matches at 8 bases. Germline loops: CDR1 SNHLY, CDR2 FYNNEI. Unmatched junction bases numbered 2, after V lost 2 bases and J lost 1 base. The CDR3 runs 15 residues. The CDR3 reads CASSERRGGTDTQYF. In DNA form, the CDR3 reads TGTGCCAGCAGTGAACGGCGGGGGGGCACAGATACGCAGTATTTT.

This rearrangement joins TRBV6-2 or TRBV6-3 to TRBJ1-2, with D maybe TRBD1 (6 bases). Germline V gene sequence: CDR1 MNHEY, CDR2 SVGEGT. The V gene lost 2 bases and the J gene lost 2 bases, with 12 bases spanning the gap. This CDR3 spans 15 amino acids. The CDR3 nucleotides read TGTGCCAGCAGTTACCCCGAAAGGGGGAACTATGGCTACACCTTC. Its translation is CASSYPERGNYGYTF.